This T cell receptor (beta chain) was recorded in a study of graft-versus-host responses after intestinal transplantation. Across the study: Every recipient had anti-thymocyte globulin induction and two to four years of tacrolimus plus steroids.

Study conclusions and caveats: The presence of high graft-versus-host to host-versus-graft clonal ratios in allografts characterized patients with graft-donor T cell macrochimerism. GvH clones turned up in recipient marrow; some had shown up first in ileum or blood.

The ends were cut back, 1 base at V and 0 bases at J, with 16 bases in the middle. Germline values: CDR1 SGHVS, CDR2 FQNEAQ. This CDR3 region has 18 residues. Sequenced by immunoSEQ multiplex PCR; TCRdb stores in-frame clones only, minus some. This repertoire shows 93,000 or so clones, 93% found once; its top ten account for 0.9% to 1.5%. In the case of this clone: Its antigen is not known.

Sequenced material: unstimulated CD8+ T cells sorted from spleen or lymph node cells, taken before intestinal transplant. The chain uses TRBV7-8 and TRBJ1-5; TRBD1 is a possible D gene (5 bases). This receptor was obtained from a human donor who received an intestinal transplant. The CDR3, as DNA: TGTGCCAGCAGCTTAGAGGGGTTTAGGCCTACTAGCAATCAGCCCCAGCATTTT. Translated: CASSLEGFRPTSNQPQHF. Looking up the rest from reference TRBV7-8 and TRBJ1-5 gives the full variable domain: GAGVSQSPRYKVAKRGQDVALRCDPISGHVSLFWYQQALGQGPEFLTYFQNEAQLDKSGLPSDRFFAERPEGSVSTLKIQRTQQEDSAVYLCASSLEGFRPTSNQPQHFGDGTRLSIL.